Presented here are 18 T cell receptor beta chains from one specimen sequenced in a study of beta chain features in type 1 diabetes. The investigators reverse transcribed all of the isolated RNA, so they sequenced expressed TCRB transcripts. Produced via immunoSEQ multiplex PCR; TCRdb's table is partial and in-frame only. The top ten clones hold less than 0.5% of a sample with 310,000 or so clones, roughly 8% of them seen once. The sequencing input was central memory CD4+ T cells from blood. The receptors stem from a woman younger than 35 in good health.

The CDR3 is CASSLQQGAGETQYF. CDR3 bases: TGTGCCAGCAGCTTACAGCAGGGAGCAGGGGAGACCCAGTACTTC. J is TRBJ2-5 and V is TRBV7-2; the D call may be TRBD1 or TRBD2 (5 bases each). This CDR3 spans 15 amino acids. Germline CDR1 SGHTA, CDR2 FQGNSA. The ends were cut back, 2 bases at V and 5 bases at J, with 15 bases in the middle. The whole variable domain, remainder taken from reference TRBV7-2 and TRBJ2-5, is GAGVSQSPSNKVTEKGKDVELRCDPISGHTALYWYRQSLGQGLEFLIYFQGNSAPDKSGLPSDRFSAERTGGSVSTLTIQRTQQEDSAVYLCASSLQQGAGETQYFGPGTRLLVL.

In DNA form, the CDR3 reads TGTGCCAGCAGACAAGACAGGGCGGAGAACTATGGCTACACCTTC. It yields the protein CASRQDRAENYGYTF. The chain couples TRBV6-1 to TRBJ1-2, with 7 positions matching TRBD1. CDR1 and CDR2 from the germline V gene are MNHNS and SASEGT. This CDR3 region has 15 residues. The trim removed 6 bases at V and 2 bases at J, leaving 9 bases unmatched.

The J gene is TRBJ2-5, the V gene TRBV5-4; tentatively, D is TRBD1 (6 bases). CDR3 length: 15 amino acids. With 2 bases removed from V and 2 bases from J, the gap between germline ends came to 13 bases. Germline lookup yields CDR1 SGHNT and CDR2 YYREEE (reference sequence). The CDR3 loop reads CASSFWSRGQETQYF. In nucleotides, the CDR3 is TGTGCCAGCAGCTTTTGGTCCAGGGGTCAAGAGACCCAGTACTTC.

This clone has more than one count but fewer than ten. The chain uses TRBV7-8 and TRBJ2-7; 8 nucleotides match TRBD2. CDR1 SGHVS and CDR2 FQNEAQ come from the germline V gene. V lost 3 bases to trimming and J lost 1 base; unmatched junction nucleotides: 14. This CDR3 region has 18 residues. CDR3 loop: CASSFRGVTLAGSYEQYF. As DNA, the CDR3 is TGTGCCAGCAGCTTCAGGGGCGTAACATTAGCGGGGTCCTACGAGCAGTACTTC.

This clone was counted ten times or more. The V and J genes are TRBV13 and TRBJ2-1; TRBD2 matches at 13 bases. J lost 8 bases, V lost 3 bases, and 4 bases had no gene match. Germline values: CDR1 PRHDT, CDR2 FYEKMQ (reference sequence). The CDR3 has 15 amino acids. Here the CDR3 reads CASSLRTSGRDEQFF. For the CDR3, the DNA is TGTGCCAGCAGCTTGCGAACTAGCGGGAGGGATGAGCAGTTCTTC.

The chain joins TRBV11-2 to TRBJ2-1; 9 bases map to TRBD1. V was pared by 5 bases and J by 14 bases, with 13 bases of the junction left unmatched. The CDR3 is 14 amino acids. Germline CDR1 and CDR2: SGHAT and FQNNGV. CDR3 loop: CASSRDRATSSKFF. The CDR3 DNA sequence: TGTGCCAGCAGCCGGGACAGGGCCACATCATCCAAGTTCTTC.

This clone has more than one count but fewer than ten. The V call is TRBV28, the J call TRBJ2-7, with 8 bases fitting TRBD1. J was trimmed by 6 bases and V by 7 bases; bases with no gene match: 11. The CDR3 is 14 residues long. Germline loops: CDR1 MDHEN, CDR2 SYDVKM. This CDR3 reads CASTHRDRPREQYF. The CDR3 DNA reads as TGTGCCAGCACCCACCGGGACAGGCCTCGCGAGCAGTACTTC.

This sequence joins TRBV18 and TRBJ2-3, with D maybe TRBD1 (5 bases). The V end lost 6 bases, the J end lost 2 bases, and 9 bases lay between the germline ends. CDR1 KGHSH and CDR2 LQKENI come from the germline V gene. The length of the CDR3 is 13 residues. The CDR3 bases are TGTGCCAGCTCCCTGGACACCACAGATACGCAGTATTTT. Translated, it gives CASSLDTTDTQYF.

This clone was seen a single time. The chain links TRBV29-1 to TRBJ1-1; 7 bases line up with TRBD1. This CDR3 is built from 10 residues. Trimming at V came to 7 bases and at J to 8 bases, leaving 4 bases not matched to a gene. The germline gives CDR1 SQVTM, CDR2 ANQGSEA. The CDR3 DNA follows: TGCAGCGCTGGGACAGAAGAAGCTTTCTTT. It translates to CSAGTEEAFF.

J is TRBJ2-1 and V is TRBV2, with D maybe TRBD2 (6 bases). In germline, CDR1 is SNHLY, CDR2 FYNNEI. V lost 5 bases to trimming and J lost 6 bases, with 14 bases between them. CDR3 length equals 14 residues. The CDR3 DNA reads TGTGCCAGCAGTCCTAGACTAGACACCAATGAGCAGTTCTTC. Its translation is CASSPRLDTNEQFF. Full variable domain (missing parts from reference TRBV2 and TRBJ2-1): EPEVTQTPSHQVTQMGQEVILRCVPISNHLYFYWYRQILGQKVEFLVSFYNNEISEKSEIFDDQFSVERPDGSNFTLKIRSTKLEDSAMYFCASSPRLDTNEQFFGPGTRLTVL.

This clone showed up many times. The chain employs TRBV7-9 and TRBJ2-7; D is ambiguous. Germline CDR1 is SEHNR and CDR2 is FQNEAQ (reference sequence). The V end was cut by 6 bases, the J end by 6 bases, with 15 bases between. The CDR3 extends over 13 amino acids. CDR3: CASSRMGAAEQYF. For the CDR3, the DNA is TGTGCCAGCAGTCGTATGGGCGCGGCCGAGCAGTACTTC.

This clone came up many times. The CDR3 loop is CASSFAETQYF. Here the CDR3 DNA reads TGTGCCAGCAGCTTTGCAGAGACCCAGTACTTC. The V gene is TRBV7-9, the J gene TRBJ2-5; D is ambiguous. V was trimmed by 3 bases and J by 4 bases, leaving 3 bases between them. CDR1 is SEHNR, CDR2 FQNEAQ, per germline (reference sequence). The CDR3 is 11 amino acids.

This sequence joins TRBV19 and TRBJ1-2; D is perhaps TRBD1 (5 bases). The CDR3 sequence is 13 residues long. The V end was cut by 2 bases, the J end by 6 bases, with 10 bases between. Germline CDR1 reads LNHDA; CDR2 reads SQIVND (reference sequence). CDR3 sequence: CASSIPGKDGYTF. DNA for the CDR3: TGTGCCAGTAGTATACCAGGGAAGGATGGCTACACCTTC.

The chain couples TRBV11-2 to TRBJ2-5; D gene ambiguous. This CDR3 region has 12 residues. Trimming took 4 bases from V and 7 from J, leaving 10 bases between them. Germline values: CDR1 SGHAT, CDR2 FQNNGV. CDR3 bases: TGTGCCAGCAGCTCAGATTATCGGACCCAGTACTTC. Protein: CASSSDYRTQYF.

This clone was detected only a few times. The CDR3 DNA is TGTGCCAGCAGCCCAGGCTACGAGCAGTACTTC. This translates into CASSPGYEQYF. This chain links TRBV7-9 with TRBJ2-7; no clear D. The V gene's germline CDR1 is SEHNR and CDR2 FQNEAQ (reference sequence). V lost 5 bases and J 3 bases, leaving 5 bases between the germline ends. This CDR3 has 11 amino acids.

The gene calls are TRBV7-9 and TRBJ2-7; tentatively, D is TRBD2 (5 bases). Germline lookup yields CDR1 SEHNR and CDR2 FQNEAQ (reference sequence). This CDR3 region has 16 residues. Trimming removed 2 bases from V and 0 bases from J, with 14 bases in between. The CDR3 DNA reads as TGTGCCAGCAGCTTAACTGGAGGCAGGACCTCCTACGAGCAGTACTTC. Amino acid sequence: CASSLTGGRTSYEQYF.

This clone was found many times. The rearrangement uses TRBV18 and TRBJ2-2, with 11 nucleotides matching TRBD2. CDR3 length: 18 amino acids. Germline values: CDR1 KGHSH, CDR2 LQKENI. Trimming removed 5 bases from V and 6 bases from J; junction bases left unmatched: 14. The CDR3 here is CASSSLADGTSGAGELFF. The CDR3 nucleotides are TGTGCCAGCTCATCCCTCGCTGACGGGACTAGCGGTGCCGGGGAGCTGTTTTTT.

This chain joins TRBV6-5 and TRBJ2-1, with TRBD2 matching over 7 bases. Per germline, CDR1 MNHEY and CDR2 SVGAGI. The CDR3 consists of 14 residues. V lost 0 bases and J lost 10; bases outside the gene matches: 6. The CDR3 nucleotides read TGTGCCAGCAGTTACTCGTCTGCGGGAGACGAGCAGTTCTTC. Residues: CASSYSSAGDEQFF.